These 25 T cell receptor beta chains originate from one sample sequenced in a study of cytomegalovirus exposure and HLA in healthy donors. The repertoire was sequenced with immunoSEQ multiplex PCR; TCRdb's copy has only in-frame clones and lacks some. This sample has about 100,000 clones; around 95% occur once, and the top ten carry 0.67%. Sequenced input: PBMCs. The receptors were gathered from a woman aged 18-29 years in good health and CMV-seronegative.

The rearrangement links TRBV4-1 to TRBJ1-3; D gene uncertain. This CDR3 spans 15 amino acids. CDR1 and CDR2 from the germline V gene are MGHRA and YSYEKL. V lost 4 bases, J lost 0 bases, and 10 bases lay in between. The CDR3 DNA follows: TGCGCCAGCAGCCCGCGGGAAATCTCTGGAAACACCATATATTTT. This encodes CASSPREISGNTIYF.

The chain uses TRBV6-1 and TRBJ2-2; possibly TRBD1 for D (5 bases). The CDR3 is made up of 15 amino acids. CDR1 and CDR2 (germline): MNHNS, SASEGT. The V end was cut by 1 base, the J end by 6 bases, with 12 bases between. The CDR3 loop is CASSEGPGIPGELFF. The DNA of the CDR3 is TGTGCCAGCAGTGAAGGGCCAGGGATACCCGGGGAGCTGTTTTTT.

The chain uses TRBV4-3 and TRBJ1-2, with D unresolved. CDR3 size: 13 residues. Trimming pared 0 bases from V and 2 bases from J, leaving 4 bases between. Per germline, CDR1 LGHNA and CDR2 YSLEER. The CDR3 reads CASSQEQNYGYTF. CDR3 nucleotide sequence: TGCGCCAGCAGCCAAGAACAGAACTATGGCTACACCTTC.

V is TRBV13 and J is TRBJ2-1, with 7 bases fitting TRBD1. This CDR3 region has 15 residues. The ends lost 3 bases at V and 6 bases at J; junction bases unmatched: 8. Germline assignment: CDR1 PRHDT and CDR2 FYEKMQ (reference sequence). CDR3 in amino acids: CASSLWDSAFNEQFF. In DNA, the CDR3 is TGTGCCAGCAGCTTGTGGGACAGCGCCTTCAATGAGCAGTTCTTC. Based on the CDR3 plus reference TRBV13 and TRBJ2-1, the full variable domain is AAGVIQSPRHLIKEKRETATLKCYPIPRHDTVYWYQQGPGQDPQFLISFYEKMQSDKGSIPDRFSAQQFSDYHSELNMSSLELGDSALYFCASSLWDSAFNEQFFGPGTRLTVL.

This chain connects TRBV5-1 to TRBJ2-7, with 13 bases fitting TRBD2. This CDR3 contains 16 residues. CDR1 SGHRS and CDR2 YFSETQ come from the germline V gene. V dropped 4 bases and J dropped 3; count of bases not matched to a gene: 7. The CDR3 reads CASSPGTSGVSYEQYF. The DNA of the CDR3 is TGCGCCAGCAGCCCGGGGACTAGCGGGGTGAGCTACGAGCAGTACTTC.

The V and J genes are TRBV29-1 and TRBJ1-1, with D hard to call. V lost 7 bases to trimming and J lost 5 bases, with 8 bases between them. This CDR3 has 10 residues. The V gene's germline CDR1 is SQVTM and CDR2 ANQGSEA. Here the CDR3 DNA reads TGCAGCGCTGGGGAGACTGAAGCTTTCTTT. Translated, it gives CSAGETEAFF.

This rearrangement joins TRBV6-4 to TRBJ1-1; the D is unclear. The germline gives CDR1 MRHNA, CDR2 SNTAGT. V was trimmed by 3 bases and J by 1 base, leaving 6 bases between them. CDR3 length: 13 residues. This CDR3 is CASSERENTEAFF. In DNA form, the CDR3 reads TGTGCCAGCAGTGAAAGAGAGAACACTGAAGCTTTCTTT.

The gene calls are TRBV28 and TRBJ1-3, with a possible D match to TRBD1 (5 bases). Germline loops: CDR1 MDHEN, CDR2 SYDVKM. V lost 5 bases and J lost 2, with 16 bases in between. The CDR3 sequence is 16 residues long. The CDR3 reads CASSTPQGKTGNTIYF. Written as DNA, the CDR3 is TGTGCCAGCAGTACACCTCAGGGTAAAACTGGAAACACCATATATTTT.

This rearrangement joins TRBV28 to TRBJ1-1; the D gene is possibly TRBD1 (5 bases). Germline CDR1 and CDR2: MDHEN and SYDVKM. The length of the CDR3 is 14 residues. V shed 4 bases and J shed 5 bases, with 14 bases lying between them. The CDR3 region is CASSSTGESTEAFF. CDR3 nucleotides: TGTGCCAGCAGTTCGACGGGGGAATCGACTGAAGCTTTCTTT.

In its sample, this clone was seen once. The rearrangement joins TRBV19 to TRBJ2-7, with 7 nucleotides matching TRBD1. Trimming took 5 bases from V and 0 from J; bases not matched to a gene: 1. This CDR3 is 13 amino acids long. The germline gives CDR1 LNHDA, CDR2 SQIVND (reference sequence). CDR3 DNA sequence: TGTGCCAGTAGTCGACAGGGCTCCTACGAGCAGTACTTC. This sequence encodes CASSRQGSYEQYF.

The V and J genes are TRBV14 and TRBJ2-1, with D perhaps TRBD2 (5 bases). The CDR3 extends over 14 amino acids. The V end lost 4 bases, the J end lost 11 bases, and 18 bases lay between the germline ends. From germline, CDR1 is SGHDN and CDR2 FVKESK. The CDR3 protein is CASSPLEARGQQFF. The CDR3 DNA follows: TGTGCCAGCAGCCCTCTTGAAGCCCGCGGGCAGCAGTTCTTC.

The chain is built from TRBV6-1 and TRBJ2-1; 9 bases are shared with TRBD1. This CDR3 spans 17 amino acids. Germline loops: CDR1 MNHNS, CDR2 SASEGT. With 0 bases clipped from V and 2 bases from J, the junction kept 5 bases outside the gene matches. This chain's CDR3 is CASSEAPGQGAYNEQFF. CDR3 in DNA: TGTGCCAGCAGTGAAGCCCCGGGACAGGGTGCCTACAATGAGCAGTTCTTC.

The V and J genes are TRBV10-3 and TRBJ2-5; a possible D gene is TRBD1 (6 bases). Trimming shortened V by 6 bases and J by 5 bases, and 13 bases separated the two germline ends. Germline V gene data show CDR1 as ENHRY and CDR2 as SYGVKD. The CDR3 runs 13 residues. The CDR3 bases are TGTGCCATCAGACAGGGCTTGGGGGAGACCCAGTACTTC. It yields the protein CAIRQGLGETQYF.

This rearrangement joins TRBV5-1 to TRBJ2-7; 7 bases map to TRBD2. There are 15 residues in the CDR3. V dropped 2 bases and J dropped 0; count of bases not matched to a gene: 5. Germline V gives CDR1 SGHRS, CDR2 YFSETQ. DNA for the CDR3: TGCGCCAGCAGCTTCCGAGCGGGAAGCTCCTACGAGCAGTACTTC. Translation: CASSFRAGSSYEQYF.

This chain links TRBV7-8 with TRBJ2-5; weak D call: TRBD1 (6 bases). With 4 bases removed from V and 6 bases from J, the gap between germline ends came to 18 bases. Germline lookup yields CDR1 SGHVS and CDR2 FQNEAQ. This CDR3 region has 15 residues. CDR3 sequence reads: CASSSLEQGTKTQYF. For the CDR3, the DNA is TGTGCCAGCAGCTCGTTAGAACAGGGCACGAAGACCCAGTACTTC.

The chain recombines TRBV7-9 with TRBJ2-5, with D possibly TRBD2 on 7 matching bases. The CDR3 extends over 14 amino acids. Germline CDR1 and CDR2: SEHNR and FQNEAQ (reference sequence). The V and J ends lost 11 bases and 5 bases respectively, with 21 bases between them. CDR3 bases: TGTGCCGGCCGGGGGGCCCAGAGTGGCGAGACCCAGTACTTC. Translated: CAGRGAQSGETQYF. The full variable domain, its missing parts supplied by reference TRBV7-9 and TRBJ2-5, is DTGVSQNPRHKITKRGQNVTFRCDPISEHNRLYWYRQTLGQGPEFLTYFQNEAQLEKSRLLSDRFSAERPKGSFSTLEIQRTEQGDSAMYLCAGRGAQSGETQYFGPGTRLLVL.

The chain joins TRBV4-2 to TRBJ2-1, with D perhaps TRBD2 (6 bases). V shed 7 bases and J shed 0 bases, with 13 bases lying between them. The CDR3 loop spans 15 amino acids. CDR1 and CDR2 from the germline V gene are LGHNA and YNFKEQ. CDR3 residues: CASTWDSTSYNEQFF. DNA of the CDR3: TGTGCCAGCACCTGGGACTCCACCTCCTACAATGAGCAGTTCTTC.

The CDR3 spells CASSAGGTAYNSPLHF. The CDR3 nucleotides are TGTGCCAGCAGCGCTGGCGGGACCGCCTATAATTCACCCCTCCACTTT. This chain joins TRBV5-4 and TRBJ1-6; tentatively, D is TRBD1 (5 bases). The CDR3 loop spans 16 amino acids. Deletions cut 4 bases from V and 2 bases from J, with 13 bases between. Germline V gene lookup returns CDR1 SGHNT and CDR2 YYREEE (reference sequence).

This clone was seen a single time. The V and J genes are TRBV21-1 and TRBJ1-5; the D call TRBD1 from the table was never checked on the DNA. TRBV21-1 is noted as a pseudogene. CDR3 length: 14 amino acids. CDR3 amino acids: CASSTRQGGQPQHF. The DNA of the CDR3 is TGTGCCAGCAGCACCCGACAGGGCGGTCAGCCCCAGCATTTT.

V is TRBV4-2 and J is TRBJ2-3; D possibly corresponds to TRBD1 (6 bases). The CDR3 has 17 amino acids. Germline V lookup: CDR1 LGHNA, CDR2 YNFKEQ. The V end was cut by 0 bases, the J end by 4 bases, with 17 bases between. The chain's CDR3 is CASSQDGALGAADTQYF. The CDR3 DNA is TGTGCCAGCAGCCAAGATGGGGCGCTGGGGGCCGCAGATACGCAGTATTTT.

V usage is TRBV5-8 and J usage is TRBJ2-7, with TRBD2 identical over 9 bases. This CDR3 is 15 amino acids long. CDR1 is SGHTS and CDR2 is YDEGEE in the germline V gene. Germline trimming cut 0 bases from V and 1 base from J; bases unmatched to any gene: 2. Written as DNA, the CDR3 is TGTGCCAGCAGCTTGGGGCGGGGGGGTTCCTACGAGCAGTACTTC. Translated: CASSLGRGGSYEQYF.

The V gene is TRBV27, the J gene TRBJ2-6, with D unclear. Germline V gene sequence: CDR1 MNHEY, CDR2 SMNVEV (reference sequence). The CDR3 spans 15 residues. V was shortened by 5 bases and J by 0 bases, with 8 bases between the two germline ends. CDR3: CASSPPLSGANVLTF. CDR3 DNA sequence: TGTGCCAGCAGTCCCCCCCTCTCTGGGGCCAACGTCCTGACTTTC.

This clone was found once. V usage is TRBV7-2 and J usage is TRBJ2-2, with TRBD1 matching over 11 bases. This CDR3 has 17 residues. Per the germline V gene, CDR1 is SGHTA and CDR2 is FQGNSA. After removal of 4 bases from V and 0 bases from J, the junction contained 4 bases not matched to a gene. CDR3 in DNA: TGTGCCAGCAGCTACGGGACAGGGGGGCCGAACACCGGGGAGCTGTTTTTT. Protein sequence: CASSYGTGGPNTGELFF.

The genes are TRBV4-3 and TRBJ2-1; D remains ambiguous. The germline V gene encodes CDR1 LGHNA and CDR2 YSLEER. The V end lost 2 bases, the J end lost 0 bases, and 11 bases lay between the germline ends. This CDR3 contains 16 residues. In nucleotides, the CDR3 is TGCGCCAGCAGCCAATTTGGTCCGGGCTCCTACAATGAGCAGTTCTTC. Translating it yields CASSQFGPGSYNEQFF.

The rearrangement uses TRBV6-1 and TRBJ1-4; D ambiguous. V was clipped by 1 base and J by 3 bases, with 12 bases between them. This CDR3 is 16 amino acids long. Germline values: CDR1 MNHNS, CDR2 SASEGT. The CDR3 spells CASSEGSSGANEKLFF. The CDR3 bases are TGTGCCAGCAGTGAAGGATCCTCGGGAGCTAATGAAAAACTGTTTTTT.